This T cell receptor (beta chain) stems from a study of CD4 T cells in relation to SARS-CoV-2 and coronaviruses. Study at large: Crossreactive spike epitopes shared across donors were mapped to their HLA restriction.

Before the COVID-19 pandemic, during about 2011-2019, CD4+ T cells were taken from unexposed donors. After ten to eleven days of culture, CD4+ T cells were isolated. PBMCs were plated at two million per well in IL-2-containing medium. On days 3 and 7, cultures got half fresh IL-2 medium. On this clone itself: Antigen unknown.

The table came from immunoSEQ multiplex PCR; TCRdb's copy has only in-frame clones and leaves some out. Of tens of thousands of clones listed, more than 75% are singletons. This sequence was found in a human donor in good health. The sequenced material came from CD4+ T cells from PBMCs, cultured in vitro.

The CDR3 DNA sequence: TGTGCCAGCAGCTTGGGGGCCACAGGGGGGACAGGCTACGAGCAGTACTTC. Protein sequence: CASSLGATGGTGYEQYF. The chain has TRBV5-4 and TRBJ2-7; 8 nucleotides match TRBD1. Germline V lookup: CDR1 SGHNT, CDR2 YYREEE (reference sequence). CDR3 length: 17 residues. With V trimmed by 0 bases and J by 3 bases, 11 bases remained unmatched.